The clone carrying this TCR beta chain was seen more than once but under ten times. As yet, its antigen is unknown. The PCR ran on 60 Vbeta and 13 Jbeta primers. Original processing methods: Approximately 11 million of 70 million to 80 million unique TCR beta chains were shared, per a later count. Clones were read by immunoSEQ multiplex PCR, and TCRdb kept only the in-frame ones, dropping some. The V and J calls and clone size were taken over from that table, and D and trimming were inferred from the DNA. The table shows 160,000 or so clones, with over 60% occurring only once. These data originate in a study of cytomegalovirus exposure and HLA in healthy donors. V lost 6 bases, J lost 7 bases, and 19 bases lay in between. CDR3 length: 16 residues. Germline assignment: CDR1 KGHSH and CDR2 LQKENI. Study-wide points: Roughly uniform depth of sequencing across donors was assumed in presence/absence analyses. Among TCR beta chains, those listed as cytomegalovirus-associated numbered some 160.

This sequence originates from a middle-aged man in good health and CMV-seronegative. The chain uses TRBV18 and TRBJ1-6, with D maybe TRBD1 (6 bases). Sequenced: PBMCs. CDR3 protein: CASSPSTGPSNSPLHF. For the CDR3, the DNA is TGTGCCAGCTCGCCCTCGACAGGACCGAGCAATTCACCCCTCCACTTT.